What follows are 29 T cell receptor beta chains derived from one specimen sequenced in a study of blood T cell repertoires in COVID-19. Clones were read by immunoSEQ multiplex PCR, and TCRdb kept only the in-frame ones, dropping some. The sample yields fewer than 300,000 clones, 70% to 90% seen once. The source material was PBMCs or T cells enriched from blood (not recorded which). Receptors originate from a woman aged 25-40 years who had recovered from COVID-19.

J is TRBJ1-2 and V is TRBV5-1, with D perhaps matching TRBD1 (6 bases). Trimming removed 0 bases from V and 8 bases from J, with 20 bases in between. Germline assignment: CDR1 SGHRS and CDR2 YFSETQ. CDR3 length: 16 amino acids. Written as DNA, the CDR3 is TGCGCCAGCAGCTTGGGAAGGACCTCGGCAGGGGAGGGCTACACCTTC. It codes for CASSLGRTSAGEGYTF. Complete variable domain (other parts from reference TRBV5-1 and TRBJ1-2): KAGVTQTPRYLIKTRGQQVTLSCSPISGHRSVSWYQQTPGQGLQFLFEYFSETQRNKGNFPGRFSGRQFSNSRSEMNVSTLELGDSALYLCASSLGRTSAGEGYTFGSGTRLTVV.

V gene TRBV28 combines with J gene TRBJ1-1; TRBD1 might be the D (5 bases). V lost 6 bases to trimming and J lost 0 bases, with 14 bases between them. The CDR3 is 15 residues long. Germline V gene data show CDR1 as MDHEN and CDR2 as SYDVKM. The CDR3 DNA follows: TGTGCCAGCAGCCCCTCCCGGGGGGTGAACACTGAAGCTTTCTTT. Its protein is CASSPSRGVNTEAFF.

This clone was detected once. The rearrangement joins TRBV5-4 to TRBJ2-3; 10 bases map to TRBD2. Trimming removed 5 bases from V and 5 bases from J; junction bases left unmatched: 8. CDR3 length: 15 amino acids. CDR1 and CDR2 (germline): SGHNT, YYREEE (reference sequence). In DNA, the CDR3 is TGTGCCAGCAGGGACCCTAGCGGGGGTGGAGATACGCAGTATTTT. Amino acids: CASRDPSGGGDTQYF.

The chain couples TRBV15 to TRBJ1-4; 8 nucleotides match TRBD1. Germline assignment: CDR1 LNHNV and CDR2 YYDKDF (reference sequence). This CDR3 region has 19 residues. Trimming cost V 8 bases and J 8 bases; bases outside gene matches: 25. The CDR3 sequence is CATRPGWDRIGQVREKLFF. DNA of the CDR3: TGTGCCACCCGCCCTGGATGGGACAGGATCGGTCAGGTACGCGAAAAACTGTTTTTT.

V and J are TRBV24-1 and TRBJ1-5, with D uncertain. Germline V gene sequence: CDR1 KGHDR, CDR2 SFDVKD. The V gene lost 5 bases and the J gene lost 3 bases, with 13 bases spanning the gap. The CDR3 loop spans 15 amino acids. The CDR3 is CATSAAAEDNQPQHF. The CDR3 DNA is TGTGCCACCAGTGCCGCCGCGGAGGACAATCAGCCCCAGCATTTT.

This chain links TRBV6-5 with TRBJ1-3; 8 bases are shared with TRBD1. The CDR3 runs 15 residues. Germline trimming cut 4 bases from V and 1 base from J; bases unmatched to any gene: 3. The germline V gene encodes CDR1 MNHEY and CDR2 SVGAGI. CDR3 coding DNA: TGTGCCAGCAGTTTGGACAGGGCATCTGGAAACACCATATATTTT. Translating it yields CASSLDRASGNTIYF.

This clone has at least ten counts. This chain uses TRBV6-5 with TRBJ2-7; TRBD1 agrees at 7 bases. CDR3 length: 15 residues. From germline, CDR1 is MNHEY and CDR2 SVGAGI. Trimming cost V 0 bases and J 7 bases; bases outside gene matches: 9. CDR3 protein: CASSYSLQGSGEQYF. The CDR3 DNA reads as TGTGCCAGCAGTTACTCTTTACAGGGGTCGGGTGAGCAGTACTTC.

V gene TRBV18 combines with J gene TRBJ2-1, with D tentatively TRBD1 (5 bases). Germline CDR1 reads KGHSH; CDR2 reads LQKENI. The V gene lost 5 bases and the J gene lost 8 bases, with 10 bases spanning the gap. This CDR3 spans 12 amino acids. The CDR3 sequence is CASSSTADEQFF. In nucleotides, the CDR3 is TGTGCCAGCTCATCGACAGCCGATGAGCAGTTCTTC.

This clone has a single count. This chain links TRBV7-9 with TRBJ1-4, with TRBD1 matching over 7 bases. This CDR3 contains 14 residues. Germline trimming cut 5 bases from V and 7 bases from J; bases unmatched to any gene: 7. Germline V lookup: CDR1 SEHNR, CDR2 FQNEAQ (reference sequence). The CDR3 DNA sequence: TGTGCCAGCAGCCCAAGGACAGGAGTTGAAAAACTGTTTTTT. This translates into CASSPRTGVEKLFF.

This rearrangement joins TRBV6-2 or TRBV6-3 to TRBJ2-2; the match to TRBD1 covers 7 bases. V was clipped by 4 bases and J by 3 bases; unmatched bases: 5. Germline V gene data show CDR1 as MNHEY and CDR2 as SVGEGT. The CDR3 covers 15 residues. CDR3 amino acids: CASSSGTAYTGELFF. In DNA form, the CDR3 reads TGTGCCAGCAGTTCCGGGACAGCCTACACCGGGGAGCTGTTTTTT.

The chain combines TRBV3-1 (or the pseudogene TRBV3-2) with TRBJ2-7, with D perhaps TRBD2 (5 bases). The ends were cut back, 0 bases at V and 4 bases at J, with 13 bases in the middle. This CDR3 has 15 amino acids. The germline gives CDR1 LGHDT, CDR2 YNNKEL (reference sequence). CDR3 region: CASSQDRPRGYEQYF. The CDR3 nucleotides read TGTGCCAGCAGCCAAGATCGGCCCCGGGGTTACGAGCAGTACTTC.

This clone has just a few counts. The CDR3 sequence is CASSAWGATNEKLFF. The DNA for the CDR3 is TGCGCCAGCAGCGCGTGGGGGGCAACTAATGAAAAACTGTTTTTT. The chain joins TRBV5-1 to TRBJ1-4; D possibly corresponds to TRBD1 (5 bases). Trimming took off 4 bases at V and 0 bases at J, with 10 bases between the two ends. The germline CDR1 and CDR2 sequences are SGHRS and YFSETQ. This CDR3 has 15 residues.

The J gene is TRBJ1-4, the V gene TRBV13, with D perhaps matching TRBD1 (6 bases). This CDR3 is built from 16 residues. Trimming removed 3 bases from V and 4 bases from J, with 15 bases in between. Germline lookup yields CDR1 PRHDT and CDR2 FYEKMQ (reference sequence). The CDR3 coding sequence is TGTGCCAGCAGCTTCCGAAACAGGGTCTTTAATGAAAAACTGTTTTTT. Its translation: CASSFRNRVFNEKLFF.

V gene TRBV7-6 combines with J gene TRBJ2-7, with 11 bases lining up with TRBD2. J was trimmed by 5 bases and V by 1 base; bases with no gene match: 7. CDR1 SGHVS and CDR2 FNYEAQ come from the germline V gene. The CDR3 consists of 16 residues. The CDR3: CASSLDELAGAHEQYF. CDR3 coding DNA: TGTGCCAGCAGCTTAGATGAACTAGCGGGGGCCCACGAGCAGTACTTC.

The CDR3 region is CASSYSPGQSNQPQHF. DNA for the CDR3: TGTGCCAGCAGTTATTCACCTGGACAGAGCAATCAGCCCCAGCATTTT. This chain links TRBV6-9 with TRBJ1-5; possibly TRBD1 for D (6 bases). CDR3 size: 16 residues. The germline V gene has CDR1 MNHGY and CDR2 SVAAGI. The V end was cut by 0 bases, the J end by 1 base, with 10 bases between.

As regards this clone: Other DNA sequences within the sample encode an identical CDR3. V and J are TRBV18 and TRBJ1-6; TRBD1 is a possible D gene (5 bases). The V gene lost 3 bases and the J gene lost 7 bases, with 13 bases spanning the gap. The CDR3 totals 15 residues. Germline lookup yields CDR1 KGHSH and CDR2 LQKENI. The CDR3 DNA follows: TGTGCCAGCTCACCTCAGCAGGGTCACAATTCACCCCTCCACTTT. It encodes CASSPQQGHNSPLHF.

V usage is TRBV29-1 and J usage is TRBJ1-5; unclear D gene. This CDR3 spans 13 amino acids. The germline V gene has CDR1 SQVTM and CDR2 ANQGSEA. Trimming left V 4 bases short and J 6 bases short, with 13 bases between. CDR3 loop: CSVVVGVGQPQHF. CDR3 DNA: TGCAGCGTTGTTGTCGGGGTAGGTCAGCCCCAGCATTTT.

The chain employs TRBV11-2 and TRBJ1-1; D is possibly TRBD1 (5 bases). CDR3 length equals 14 residues. V gave up 0 bases and J gave up 6 bases, with 11 bases separating them. In germline, CDR1 is SGHAT, CDR2 FQNNGV. The CDR3 reads CASSLDVSGAEAFF. Here the CDR3 DNA reads TGTGCCAGCAGCTTAGATGTGTCGGGGGCTGAAGCTTTCTTT.

This clone was counted ten times or more. The chain links TRBV9 to TRBJ2-6; TRBD2 aligns across 8 bases. The CDR3 runs 16 residues. Germline loops: CDR1 SGDLS, CDR2 YYNGEE. The J segment lost 1 base and the V segment lost 3 bases, leaving 3 bases of the junction unmatched. In nucleotides, the CDR3 is TGTGCCAGCAGCGCGGGAGGGTTTTCTGGGGCCAACGTCCTGACTTTC. Amino acids: CASSAGGFSGANVLTF.

J is TRBJ1-6 and V is TRBV29-1; D remains unclear. Trimming took off 3 bases at V and 0 bases at J, with 12 bases between the two ends. Germline loops: CDR1 SQVTM, CDR2 ANQGSEA. The CDR3 runs to 16 residues. CDR3 region: CSVDGSGSSYNSPLHF. The CDR3, as DNA: TGCAGCGTTGATGGTTCGGGGAGCTCCTATAATTCACCCCTCCACTTT.

The J gene is TRBJ2-5, the V gene TRBV5-1; 7 bases are shared with TRBD2. Germline CDR1 is SGHRS and CDR2 is YFSETQ. V gave up 1 base and J gave up 4 bases; unmatched junction bases: 13. The CDR3 has 17 residues. CDR3: CASSLFMAGEMGETQYF. The CDR3 region has the DNA TGCGCCAGCAGCTTGTTTATGGCGGGAGAGATGGGAGAGACCCAGTACTTC.

The chain uses TRBV7-2 and TRBJ1-5; D gene uncertain. Per the germline V gene, CDR1 is SGHTA and CDR2 is FQGNSA. Trimming pared 4 bases from V and 2 bases from J, leaving 6 bases between. CDR3 length: 13 residues. In DNA form, the CDR3 reads TGTGCCAGCAGCTCCTTCGGCAATCAGCCCCAGCATTTT. It encodes CASSSFGNQPQHF.

The chain joins TRBV19 to TRBJ1-5; 7 nucleotides align to TRBD1. V shed 5 bases, J shed 3 bases, and the junction held 4 bases outside the gene matches. Germline loops: CDR1 LNHDA, CDR2 SQIVND (reference sequence). The CDR3 totals 14 residues. Here the CDR3 DNA reads TGTGCCAGTAGTCACAGGGGCAACAATCAGCCCCAGCATTTT. It codes for CASSHRGNNQPQHF.

This clone has just one count. The chain couples TRBV4-1 to TRBJ2-2; D is possibly TRBD2 (6 bases). Germline V gives CDR1 MGHRA, CDR2 YSYEKL. The CDR3 length is 14 residues. V was clipped by 1 base and J by 4 bases, with 7 bases between them. DNA of the CDR3: TGCGCCAGCAGCCAAGTGGGAGGCACCGGGGAGCTGTTTTTT. Translated: CASSQVGGTGELFF.

The CDR3 reads CASSNLLNYGYTF. Here the CDR3 DNA reads TGTGCCAGCTCCAACCTACTTAACTATGGCTACACCTTC. The gene calls are TRBV18 and TRBJ1-2, with unresolved D. This CDR3 has 13 residues. Looked up from germline, CDR1 is KGHSH and CDR2 is LQKENI. V gave up 6 bases and J gave up 1 base, with 9 bases separating them.

This chain joins TRBV30 and TRBJ1-1; possible D gene TRBD1, 6 bases. There are 12 residues in the CDR3. Germline V lookup: CDR1 GTSNPN, CDR2 SVGIG (reference sequence). V was clipped by 3 bases and J by 4 bases, with 9 bases between them. This CDR3 reads CAWRTGFTEAFF. The CDR3 DNA is TGTGCCTGGAGGACAGGCTTCACTGAAGCTTTCTTT.

The rearrangement links TRBV28 to TRBJ1-2, with D possibly being TRBD1 (5 bases). The CDR3 is made up of 15 amino acids. Between the trimmed V and J ends, which lost 3 bases and 4 bases, there was a span of 15 bases. CDR1 is MDHEN, CDR2 SYDVKM, per germline. CDR3 loop: CASSFRRGDSYGYTF. Here the CDR3 DNA reads TGTGCCAGCAGTTTTCGTCGGGGGGATAGCTATGGCTACACCTTC.

The V and J genes are TRBV7-2 and TRBJ2-5; 12 positions agree with TRBD2. J was trimmed by 5 bases and V by 4 bases; bases with no gene match: 8. The CDR3 extends over 16 amino acids. Germline CDR1 SGHTA, CDR2 FQGNSA. The CDR3: CASSSDLTSGSETQYF. In nucleotides, the CDR3 is TGTGCCAGCAGCTCCGACCTGACTAGCGGGAGCGAGACCCAGTACTTC. The complete variable domain, with remaining parts taken from reference TRBV7-2 and TRBJ2-5, reads GAGVSQSPSNKVTEKGKDVELRCDPISGHTALYWYRQSLGQGLEFLIYFQGNSAPDKSGLPSDRFSAERTGGSVSTLTIQRTQQEDSAVYLCASSSDLTSGSETQYFGPGTRLLVL.

The chain is built from TRBV18 and TRBJ2-5, with 10 bases matching TRBD2. V lost 3 bases, J lost 5 bases, and 6 bases stayed unmatched. Germline-derived CDR1 and CDR2 are KGHSH and LQKENI. The CDR3 totals 15 residues. This CDR3 reads CASSPPGLAKETQYF. CDR3 bases: TGTGCCAGCTCACCGCCGGGACTAGCGAAGGAGACCCAGTACTTC.